The clone carrying this TCR beta chain was counted only a few times. Antigen specificity is unknown. Germline loops: CDR1 ENHRY, CDR2 SYGVKD. V dropped 11 bases and J dropped 6 bases, with 22 bases sitting between them. There are 14 residues in the CDR3. This record belongs to a study of T-cell reconstitution after alpha-beta-depleted transplantation in children. Study observations and caveats: By about two months after transplant, alpha-beta T cells reportedly arose from several hundred graft clones that had expanded.

During its preparation, the TCRbeta library received unique molecular identifiers. Each CDR3 protein is one row after TCRdb ran MiXCR on the PCR reads. The data contain fewer than 550,000 distinct CDR3 sequences, about an eighth of them singletons. This sequence joins TRBV10-3 and TRBJ1-2; D may be TRBD1 (6 bases). The TCR was taken from a female patient aged 2-15 years who had a stem cell transplant for aplastic anemia, so the T cells may come from the graft donor. The specimen comprised PBMCs, mostly from graft donor cells, sampled 180 days after TCRalphabeta/CD19-depleted stem cell transplant. CDR3 amino acids: CASQGAQGVDGYTF. CDR3 bases: TGTGCCTCACAGGGTGCTCAAGGGGTTGATGGCTACACCTTC.